This is a list of T cell receptor beta chains from one sample in a study of cytomegalovirus exposure and HLA in healthy donors. Sequencing used immunoSEQ multiplex PCR; TCRdb keeps in-frame clones, though not all of them. The data show 45,000 to 70,000 clones, around four fifths seen once. The sample was PBMCs. The receptors shown here come from a man aged 30-40 years in good health and CMV-seronegative. The CDR3 runs from the conserved cysteine through the conserved F or W. D genes are given only for firm matches. Where a row states a size, it is once, few, many or the class of an expanded clone; other rows omit it.

D: TRBD2
size: -
V: TRBV6-5
J: TRBJ2-7
CDR3: CASSYSGLAAYEQYF
DNA: TGTGCCAGCAGTTACTCGGGACTAGCTGCCTACGAGCAGTACTTC

D: -
size: -
V: TRBV4-2
J: TRBJ2-1
CDR3: CTSSQDREQFF
DNA: TGTACCAGCAGCCAAGATCGGGAGCAGTTCTTC

D: -
size: -
V: TRBV7-2
J: TRBJ2-7
CDR3: CASSFQNTFAYEQYF
DNA: TGTGCCAGCAGCTTTCAGAATACCTTCGCCTACGAGCAGTACTTC

D: TRBD1
size: -
V: TRBV19
J: TRBJ2-2
CDR3: CATQGLTGELFF
DNA: TGTGCCACACAGGGGCTCACCGGGGAGCTGTTTTTT

D: -
size: -
V: TRBV6-1
J: TRBJ1-3
CDR3: CASSEPGSPYSGNTIYF
DNA: TGTGCCAGCAGTGAACCAGGGTCCCCGTACTCTGGAAACACCATATATTTT

D: -
size: -
V: TRBV11-3
J: TRBJ1-1
CDR3: CASSETGTSNTEAFF
DNA: TGTGCCAGCAGCGAAACCGGGACATCTAACACTGAAGCTTTCTTT

D: -
size: -
V: TRBV10-1
J: TRBJ1-2
CDR3: CASSESAGPYTF
DNA: TGCGCCAGCAGTGAGTCGGCAGGGCCGTACACCTTC

D: -
size: -
V: TRBV7-6
J: TRBJ1-3
CDR3: CASSLVLGGGGRNTIYF
DNA: TGTGCCAGCAGCTTAGTATTGGGTGGTGGGGGCCGAAACACCATATATTTT

D: -
size: -
V: TRBV21-1
J: TRBJ1-4
CDR3: CASSKGAGDHEKLFF
DNA: TGTGCCAGCAGCAAGGGTGCGGGAGACCATGAAAAACTGTTTTTT

D: -
size: -
V: TRBV2
J: TRBJ2-7
CDR3: CAGGAQGGGAYEQYF
DNA: TGTGCCGGGGGGGCACAGGGCGGAGGCGCCTACGAGCAGTACTTC

D: TRBD2
size: -
V: TRBV30
J: TRBJ2-2
CDR3: CAWKGLAVNTGELFF
DNA: TGTGCCTGGAAGGGGCTAGCGGTTAACACCGGGGAGCTGTTTTTT

D: -
size: -
V: TRBV5-6
J: TRBJ2-2
CDR3: CASSLGGSHHRELFF
DNA: TGTGCCAGCAGCTTGGGGGGCTCTCACCATAGGGAGCTGTTTTTT

D: TRBD1
size: -
V: TRBV30
J: TRBJ2-7
CDR3: CAWRTPGQGDPYEQYF
DNA: TGTGCCTGGAGGACCCCGGGACAGGGGGACCCCTACGAGCAGTACTTC

D: -
size: -
V: TRBV6-4
J: TRBJ1-5
CDR3: CASSSGDNQPQHF
DNA: TGTGCCAGCAGCTCAGGGGACAATCAGCCCCAGCATTTT

D: TRBD1
size: once
V: TRBV5-1
J: TRBJ2-2
CDR3: CASSFDRGTTQTGELFF
DNA: TGCGCCAGCAGCTTCGACAGGGGGACAACCCAGACCGGGGAGCTGTTTTTT

D: -
size: once
V: TRBV29-1
J: TRBJ2-7
CDR3: CSVDGSSASGQYF
DNA: TGCAGCGTTGATGGGTCTAGCGCAAGCGGGCAGTACTTC

D: -
size: -
V: TRBV4-1
J: TRBJ1-5
CDR3: CASSPIQDSNQPQHF
DNA: TGCGCCAGCAGCCCGATCCAGGATAGCAATCAGCCCCAGCATTTT

D: TRBD1
size: -
V: TRBV7-9
J: TRBJ1-5
CDR3: CASSPSGGGQPQHF
DNA: TGTGCCAGCAGCCCGTCAGGGGGAGGTCAGCCCCAGCATTTT

D: TRBD2
size: -
V: TRBV4-2
J: TRBJ2-1
CDR3: CASSQEGGSAYNEQFF
DNA: TGTGCCAGCAGCCAAGAGGGCGGGAGCGCCTACAATGAGCAGTTCTTC

D: TRBD1
size: -
V: TRBV5-1
J: TRBJ2-2
CDR3: CASSWDRERLFF
DNA: TGCGCCAGCAGCTGGGACAGGGAACGGCTGTTTTTT

D: -
size: once
V: TRBV7-2
J: TRBJ2-7
CDR3: CASSLPDRMNYEQYF
DNA: TGTGCCAGCAGCTTACCCGACAGGATGAACTACGAGCAGTACTTC

D: -
size: -
V: TRBV4-1
J: TRBJ1-2
CDR3: CASSQGPTAGLDYGYTF
DNA: TGCGCCAGCAGCCAAGGCCCCACGGCAGGGTTGGACTATGGCTACACCTTC

D: TRBD1
size: -
V: TRBV25-1
J: TRBJ1-6
CDR3: CASSPGQGYNSPLHF
DNA: TGTGCCAGCAGTCCGGGACAGGGGTATAATTCACCCCTCCACTTT

D: TRBD1
size: -
V: TRBV29-1
J: TRBJ1-1
CDR3: CSVEVLQGNEAFF
DNA: TGCAGCGTTGAAGTCCTACAGGGGAATGAAGCTTTCTTT